This T cell receptor beta chain was sequenced in a study of T cells in Graves' hyperthyroidism and ophthalmopathy. Diagnostic assessment was based on clinical symptoms, serum thyroxine and TRAb, thyroid ultrasound and orbital computed tomography. The sample holds a few counts of this clonotype. Using RNA transcripts as the source, TCR beta CDR3 regions were amplified. First-round RT-PCR targeting the TCR CDR3 was performed with the HTBI primer set. TCRdb reprocessed the multiplex PCR reads with MiXCR, giving one entry per CDR3 protein. The repertoire holds about 420,000 distinct CDR3 sequences, with roughly an eighth as singletons. The germline V gene has CDR1 SGHAT and CDR2 FQNNGV. Trimming removed 5 bases from V and 3 bases from J, with 8 bases in between. The CDR3 extends over 13 amino acids.

The chain has TRBV11-2 and TRBJ2-4; D is unclear. Specimen: blood. This sequence originates from a woman aged 18-30 years with Graves' hyperthyroidism. CDR3 in DNA: TGTGCCAGCAGCCCCGGCTACAAAAACATTCAGTACTTC. Encoded protein: CASSPGYKNIQYF.